Below, 3 T cell receptor beta chains from the same sample are listed, as sequenced in a study of T-cell reconstitution after alpha-beta-depleted transplantation in children. During its preparation, the TCRbeta library received unique molecular identifiers. TCRdb reanalysed the PCR reads using MiXCR and keeps one entry per CDR3 protein. The profile covers fewer than 500,000 distinct CDR3 sequences, with about 45% appearing a single time and approximately 25% taken by the ten largest. Sequenced material: PBMCs, taken before TCRalphabeta/CD19-depleted stem cell transplant. Receptor source: a girl aged 2-10 years with aplastic anemia, due to receive a stem cell transplant.

This clonotype has only a few counts. Here the CDR3 DNA reads TGCGCCAGCAGCCAAGAATCAGGGGGGTGGCGGAGGGACTTTTACGAGCAGTACTTC. Its protein is CASSQESGGWRRDFYEQYF. V is TRBV4-3 and J is TRBJ2-7, with D tentatively TRBD1 (7 bases). The germline gives CDR1 LGHNA, CDR2 YSLEER. The germline V and J ends were trimmed by 0 bases and 4 bases, with 25 bases remaining between them. The CDR3 spans 19 residues.

This chain connects TRBV5-1 to TRBJ2-5; 9 bases map to TRBD1. J lost 1 base, V lost 7 bases, and 5 bases had no gene match. The CDR3 covers 14 residues. CDR1 is SGHRS and CDR2 is YFSETQ in the germline V gene. The CDR3 coding sequence is TGCGCCAGCGCAAGACAGGGGGTCCAAGAGACCCAGTACTTC. It encodes CASARQGVQETQYF.

This clonotype showed up just once. The CDR3 end shows no conserved phenylalanine or tryptophan, and so a read error is likely. The chain uses TRBV7-3 and TRBJ2-1; possibly TRBD2 for D (5 bases). In germline, CDR1 is SGHTA, CDR2 FQGTGA. The CDR3 totals 15 residues. Deletions cut 2 bases from V and 3 bases from J, with 11 bases between. The CDR3 protein is CASSLGLSFYNEQFS. CDR3 DNA sequence: TGTGCCAGCAGCTTAGGACTCAGTTTCTACAATGAGCAGTTCTCC.